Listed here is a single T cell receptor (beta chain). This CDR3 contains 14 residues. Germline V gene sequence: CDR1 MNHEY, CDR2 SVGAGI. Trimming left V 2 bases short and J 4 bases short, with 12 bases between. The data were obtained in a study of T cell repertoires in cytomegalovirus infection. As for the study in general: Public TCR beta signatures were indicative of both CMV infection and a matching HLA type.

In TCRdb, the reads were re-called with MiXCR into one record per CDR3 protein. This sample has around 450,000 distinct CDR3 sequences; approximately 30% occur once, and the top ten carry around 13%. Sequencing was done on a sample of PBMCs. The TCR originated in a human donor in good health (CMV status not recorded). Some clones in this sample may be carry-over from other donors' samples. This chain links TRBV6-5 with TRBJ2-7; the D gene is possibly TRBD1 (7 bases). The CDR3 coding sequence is TGTGCCAGCAGTTACCGGCCAGGGGGGTACGAGCAGTACTTC. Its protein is CASSYRPGGYEQYF.